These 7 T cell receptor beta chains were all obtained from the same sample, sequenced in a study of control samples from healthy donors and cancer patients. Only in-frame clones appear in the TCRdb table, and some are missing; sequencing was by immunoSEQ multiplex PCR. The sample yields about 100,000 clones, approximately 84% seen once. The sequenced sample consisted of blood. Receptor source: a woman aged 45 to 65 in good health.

The CDR3 DNA sequence: TGTGCCAGCAGCCCCAACACCGGGTGGGGGGAGCTGTTTTTT. This sequence encodes CASSPNTGWGELFF. The chain employs TRBV28 and TRBJ2-2; D unresolved. The CDR3 contains 14 residues. CDR1 and CDR2 (germline): MDHEN, SYDVKM. Trimming pared 6 bases from V and 8 bases from J, leaving 16 bases between.

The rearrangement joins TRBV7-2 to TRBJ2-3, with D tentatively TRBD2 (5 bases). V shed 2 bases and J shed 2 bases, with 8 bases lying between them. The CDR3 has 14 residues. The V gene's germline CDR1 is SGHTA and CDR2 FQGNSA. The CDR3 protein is CASSLFRDTDTQYF. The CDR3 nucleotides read TGTGCCAGCAGCTTATTTCGGGACACAGATACGCAGTATTTT. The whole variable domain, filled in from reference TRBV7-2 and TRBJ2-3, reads GAGVSQSPSNKVTEKGKDVELRCDPISGHTALYWYRQSLGQGLEFLIYFQGNSAPDKSGLPSDRFSAERTGGSVSTLTIQRTQQEDSAVYLCASSLFRDTDTQYFGPGTRLTVL.

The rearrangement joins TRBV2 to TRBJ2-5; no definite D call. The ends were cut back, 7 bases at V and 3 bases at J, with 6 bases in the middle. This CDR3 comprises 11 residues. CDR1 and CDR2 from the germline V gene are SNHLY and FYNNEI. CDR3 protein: CASNGEETQYF. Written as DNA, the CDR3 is TGTGCCAGCAATGGGGAAGAGACCCAGTACTTC.

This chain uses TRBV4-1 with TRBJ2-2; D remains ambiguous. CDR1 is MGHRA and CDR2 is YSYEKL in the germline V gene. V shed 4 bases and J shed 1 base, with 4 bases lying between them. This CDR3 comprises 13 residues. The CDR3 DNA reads TGCGCCAGCAGCCGAGAGAACACCGGGGAGCTGTTTTTT. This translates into CASSRENTGELFF.

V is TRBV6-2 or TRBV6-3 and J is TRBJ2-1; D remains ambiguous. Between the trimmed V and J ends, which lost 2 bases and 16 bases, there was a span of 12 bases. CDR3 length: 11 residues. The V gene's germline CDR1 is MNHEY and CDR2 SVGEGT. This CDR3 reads CASSYGWVSFF. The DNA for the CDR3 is TGTGCCAGCAGTTACGGTTGGGTGTCATTCTTC.

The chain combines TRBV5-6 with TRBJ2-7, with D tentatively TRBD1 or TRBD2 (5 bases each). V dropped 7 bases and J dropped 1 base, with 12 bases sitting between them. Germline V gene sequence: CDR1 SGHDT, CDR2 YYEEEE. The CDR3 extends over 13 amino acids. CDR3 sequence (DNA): TGTGCCAGCTTTGGGACGGATTCCTACGAGCAGTACTTC. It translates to CASFGTDSYEQYF.

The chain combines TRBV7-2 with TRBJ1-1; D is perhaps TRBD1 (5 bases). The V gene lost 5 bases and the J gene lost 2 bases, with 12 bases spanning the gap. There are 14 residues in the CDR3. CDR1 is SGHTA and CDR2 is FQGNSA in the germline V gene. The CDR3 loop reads CASSVVGGNTEAFF. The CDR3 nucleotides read TGTGCCAGCAGCGTCGTGGGGGGAAACACTGAAGCTTTCTTT.